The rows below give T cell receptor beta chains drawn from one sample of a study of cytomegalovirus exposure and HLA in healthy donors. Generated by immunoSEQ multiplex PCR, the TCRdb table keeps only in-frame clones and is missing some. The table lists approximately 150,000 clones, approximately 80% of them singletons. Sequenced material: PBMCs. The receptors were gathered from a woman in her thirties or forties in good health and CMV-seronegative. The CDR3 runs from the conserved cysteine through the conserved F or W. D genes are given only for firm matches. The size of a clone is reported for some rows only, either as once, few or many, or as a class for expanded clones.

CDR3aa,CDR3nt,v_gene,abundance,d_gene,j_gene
CASSLRRGRVNYYGYTF,TGCGCCAGCAGCTTAAGAAGGGGTAGGGTCAACTACTATGGCTACACCTTC,TRBV5-1,-,-,TRBJ1-2
CAISLAETYEQYF,TGTGCCATCAGCCTAGCGGAGACCTACGAGCAGTACTTC,TRBV10-3,-,TRBD2,TRBJ2-7
CASSFRQGYSPLHF,TGTGCCAGCAGTTTTCGGCAGGGATATTCACCCCTCCACTTT,TRBV28,-,-,TRBJ1-6
CASSLNGGRTGELFF,TGTGCCAGCAGCTTAAACGGGGGGCGCACCGGGGAGCTGTTTTTT,TRBV7-3,-,-,TRBJ2-2
CASSPYTGPLSYEQYF,TGTGCCAGCAGCCCCTACACAGGTCCTCTTTCCTACGAGCAGTACTTC,TRBV7-9,-,-,TRBJ2-7
CASDQGSQADTQYF,TGTGCCAGTGACCAGGGTTCTCAGGCAGATACGCAGTATTTT,TRBV19,-,-,TRBJ2-3
CASTGPGLAYEQYF,TGTGCCAGCACCGGTCCGGGACTAGCCTACGAGCAGTACTTC,TRBV11-2,-,TRBD2,TRBJ2-7
CASSSRTGGSYEQYF,TGTGCCAGCAGCTCGCGGACAGGGGGTTCCTACGAGCAGTACTTC,TRBV9,-,TRBD1,TRBJ2-7
CASSESGTGIFYEQYF,TGTGCCAGCAGTGAAAGTGGGACAGGGATTTTCTACGAGCAGTACTTC,TRBV6-1,-,TRBD1,TRBJ2-7
CASRGTSGSAGELFF,TGCGCCAGCAGAGGGACTAGCGGGTCTGCCGGGGAGCTGTTTTTT,TRBV5-1,-,TRBD2,TRBJ2-2
CASGLGLTGVPYEQYF,TGTGCTAGTGGTTTGGGCCTGACAGGGGTGCCCTACGAGCAGTACTTC,TRBV12-5,-,TRBD1,TRBJ2-7
CSGGPYYGYTF,TGCAGTGGAGGGCCTTACTATGGCTACACCTTC,TRBV20-1,-,-,TRBJ1-2
CASSPRGRGFPGELFF,TGTGCCAGCAGCCCCAGGGGGCGCGGTTTTCCCGGGGAGCTGTTTTTT,TRBV7-8,once,TRBD1,TRBJ2-2
CASSLAGTGGPGGAIQYF,TGCGCCAGCAGCTTGGCCGGGACAGGGGGGCCCGGAGGGGCCATTCAGTACTTC,TRBV5-1,-,TRBD1,TRBJ2-4
CAWSEGVSDGELFF,TGTGCCTGGAGTGAAGGGGTCTCGGACGGGGAGCTGTTTTTT,TRBV30,-,-,TRBJ2-2
CASSPQSRQGHQETQYF,TGTGCCAGCAGCCCGCAATCCAGACAGGGACACCAAGAGACCCAGTACTTC,TRBV13,-,TRBD1,TRBJ2-5
CASSYPILMRTEAFF,TGTGCCAGCAGTTATCCGATACTCATGAGGACTGAAGCTTTCTTT,TRBV6-9,-,-,TRBJ1-1
CSALGTSGRAIEQFF,TGCAGCGCCCTAGGGACTAGCGGGAGGGCCATTGAGCAGTTCTTC,TRBV29-1,once,TRBD2,TRBJ2-1
CASSHPGQGNNQPQHF,TGCGCCAGCAGTCATCCGGGACAGGGAAACAATCAGCCCCAGCATTTT,TRBV23-1,-,TRBD1,TRBJ1-5
CASSSVRSSVNEQFF,TGTGCCAGTAGCTCAGTAAGGTCTAGCGTGAATGAGCAGTTCTTC,TRBV7-3,-,-,TRBJ2-1
CASRDRQAPYTQYF,TGTGCCAGCAGGGACCGACAGGCACCTTATACGCAGTATTTT,TRBV5-6,-,-,TRBJ2-3
CASSVYGERNSPLHF,TGTGCCAGCAGTGTATACGGGGAAAGGAATTCACCCCTCCACTTT,TRBV6-1,-,-,TRBJ1-6
CASSSTEIAKNIQYF,TGTGCCAGCAGTTCGACAGAGATAGCCAAAAACATTCAGTACTTC,TRBV27,-,-,TRBJ2-4
CASSSLAGTYNEQFF,TGTGCCAGCAGCTCTCTAGCGGGAACCTACAATGAGCAGTTCTTC,TRBV7-2,few,TRBD2,TRBJ2-1
CASSLGGAQETQYF,TGTGCCAGCAGCCTGGGGGGGGCGCAAGAGACCCAGTACTTC,TRBV28,-,-,TRBJ2-5
CAISLTGPTYEQYF,TGTGCCATCAGTTTGACAGGGCCCACCTACGAGCAGTACTTC,TRBV10-3,-,TRBD1,TRBJ2-7
CASRGGQGVDTQYF,TGTGCCAGCAGGGGGGGACAGGGTGTAGATACGCAGTATTTT,TRBV2,few,TRBD1,TRBJ2-3
CASSLGGAPEKLFF,TGTGCCAGCAGCTTAGGCGGGGCACCTGAAAAACTGTTTTTT,TRBV7-6,-,-,TRBJ1-4
CASSPHTDSSYEQYF,TGTGCCAGCAGTCCCCATACTGACAGCTCCTACGAGCAGTACTTC,TRBV28,-,-,TRBJ2-7
CASSWRDRAVGGYIF,TGTGCCAGCAGTTGGAGGGACAGGGCAGTGGGTGGCTACATCTTC,TRBV28,-,TRBD1,TRBJ1-2
CATSRAHRATEAFF,TGTGCCACCAGCAGAGCTCACAGGGCCACTGAAGCTTTCTTT,TRBV15,-,-,TRBJ1-1
CASSAGQSEAFF,TGTGCCAGCAGCGCAGGACAATCTGAAGCTTTCTTT,TRBV9,-,-,TRBJ1-1
CASSPRFMGASTDTQYF,TGTGCCAGCTCACCACGGTTTATGGGGGCTAGCACAGATACGCAGTATTTT,TRBV18,-,-,TRBJ2-3